Presented here are 3 T cell receptor beta chains from one specimen sequenced in a study of human T cells and chemical hapten exposure. Time point given: healthy volunteer bleed at 2 weeks. The authors' total RNA extraction used unfractionated whole blood. TCRdb analysed the RACE reads with MiXCR anew, one entry per CDR3 protein. The sample lists some 50,000 distinct CDR3 sequences; about 4.5% were seen once. The sample comprised whole blood. The receptor source for this set is a human donor in good health. Some clones in this sample may be carry-over from other donors' samples.

This clonotype appeared a few times. J is TRBJ2-3 and V is TRBV10-2, with 10 bases that match TRBD2. Germline loops: CDR1 WSHSY, CDR2 SAAADI. This CDR3 contains 16 residues. The trim removed 0 bases at V and 9 bases at J, leaving 9 bases unmatched. Written as DNA, the CDR3 is TGCGCCAGCAGTGAGTCGGGAGCGGGAGGGCCGGAAACGCAGTATTTT. Protein product: CASSESGAGGPETQYF.

This clonotype came up a few times. V usage is TRBV19 and J usage is TRBJ2-5, with 9 bases matching TRBD1. V trimming: 3 bases; J trimming: 1 base; junction bases outside the gene matches: 3. The CDR3 runs 15 residues. Germline-derived CDR1 and CDR2 are LNHDA and SQIVND (reference sequence). The CDR3 DNA reads TGTGCCAGTAGTATCGGACAGGGGACCCAAGAGACCCAGTACTTC. Protein sequence: CASSIGQGTQETQYF.

This clonotype was detected many times. This chain links TRBV30 with TRBJ2-7; possible D gene TRBD2, 6 bases. With 4 bases removed from V and 5 bases from J, the gap between germline ends came to 12 bases. This CDR3 has 12 amino acids. CDR1 and CDR2 (germline): GTSNPN, SVGIG (reference sequence). The CDR3 spells CAWNPGSDEQYF. CDR3 in DNA: TGTGCCTGGAACCCCGGGAGTGACGAGCAGTACTTC.